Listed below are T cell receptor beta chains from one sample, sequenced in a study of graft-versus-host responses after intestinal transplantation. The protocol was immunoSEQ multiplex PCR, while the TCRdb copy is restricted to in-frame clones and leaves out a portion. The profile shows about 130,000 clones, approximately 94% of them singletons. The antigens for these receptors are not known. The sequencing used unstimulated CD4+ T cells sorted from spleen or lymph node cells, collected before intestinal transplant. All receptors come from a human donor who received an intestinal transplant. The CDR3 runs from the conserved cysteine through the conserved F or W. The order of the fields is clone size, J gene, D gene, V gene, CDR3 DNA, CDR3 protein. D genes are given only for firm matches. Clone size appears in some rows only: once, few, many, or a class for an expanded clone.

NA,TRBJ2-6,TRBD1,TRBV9,TGTGCCAGCAGCGTAGTTGCTAACCGGGACAGGGATGTCTCTGGGGCCAACGTCCTGACTTTC,CASSVVANRDRDVSGANVLTF
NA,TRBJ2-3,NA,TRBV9,TGTGCCAGCAGCGACCACTTCACAGATACGCAGTATTTT,CASSDHFTDTQYF
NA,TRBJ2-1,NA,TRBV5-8,TGTGCCAGCAGCCTGCGACAGGATAGGGGTCCAAGTTACAATGAGCAGTTCTTC,CASSLRQDRGPSYNEQFF
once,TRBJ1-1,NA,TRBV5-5,TGTGCCAGCAGCTTGGAGGGGTGGTCTGAAGCTTTCTTT,CASSLEGWSEAFF
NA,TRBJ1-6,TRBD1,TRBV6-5,TGTGCCAGCAGCCACCGGGACAGCAATTCACCCCTCCACTTT,CASSHRDSNSPLHF
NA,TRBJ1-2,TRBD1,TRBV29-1,TGCAGCGTCCAATTACAGGGGAAGGACGGCTACACCTTC,CSVQLQGKDGYTF
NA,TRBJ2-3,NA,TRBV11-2,TGTGCCAGCAGCTTAGATTACGTGGGCACTAGCACAGATACGCAGTATTTT,CASSLDYVGTSTDTQYF
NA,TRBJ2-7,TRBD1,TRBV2,TGTGCCAGCAGTGAAGGCAGGGGGCTGACTACGGACGAGCAGTACTTC,CASSEGRGLTTDEQYF
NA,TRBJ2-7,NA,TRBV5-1,TGCGCCAGCTCAGACAGCGACCCCCTCTACGAGCAGTACTTC,CASSDSDPLYEQYF
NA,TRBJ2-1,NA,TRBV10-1,TGCGCCAGCAGTGGGACCAACCGGGGATACGACAATGAGCAGTTCTTC,CASSGTNRGYDNEQFF
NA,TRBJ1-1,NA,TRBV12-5,TGTGCTAGTGGTTTGGTTTCAGGGCCCTGGAACACTGAAGCTTTCTTT,CASGLVSGPWNTEAFF
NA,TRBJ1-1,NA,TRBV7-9,TGTGCCAGCAGCTTTTTCGGGGGTGGCACTGAAGCTTTCTTT,CASSFFGGGTEAFF
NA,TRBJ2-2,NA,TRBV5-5,TGTGCCAGCAGCTCCACGACCGGAAACACCGGGGAGCTGTTTTTT,CASSSTTGNTGELFF
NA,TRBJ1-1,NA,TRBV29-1,TGCAGCGTTACCCGGGCAGCTGAAGCTTTCTTT,CSVTRAAEAFF
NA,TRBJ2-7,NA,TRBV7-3,TGTGCCAGCAGCCCCGAGGGACAATCAGGGGAGCAGTACTTC,CASSPEGQSGEQYF
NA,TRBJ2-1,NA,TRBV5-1,TGCGCCAGCAGCTTGTTGCAGGGAGGCAATGAGCAGTTCTTC,CASSLLQGGNEQFF
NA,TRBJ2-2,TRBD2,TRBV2,TGTGCCAGCAAGGGACTAGCCTCTTCCACCGGGGAGCTGTTTTTT,CASKGLASSTGELFF
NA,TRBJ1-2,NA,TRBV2,TGTGCCAGCAACGGGGGTAAAGGCTACACCTTC,CASNGGKGYTF
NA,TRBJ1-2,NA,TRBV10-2,TGCGCCAGCAGTGATGGGCCTCGAGCTAACTATGGCTACACCTTC,CASSDGPRANYGYTF
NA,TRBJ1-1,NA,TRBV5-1,TGCGCCAGCAGCTTGGGCAGGGAGACTGAAGCTTTCTTT,CASSLGRETEAFF
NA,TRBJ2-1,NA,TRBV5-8,TGTGCCAGCAAGTCGACTCCCTCCTCCTACAATGAGCAGTTCTTC,CASKSTPSSYNEQFF
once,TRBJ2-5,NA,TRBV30,TGTGCCTGGGGTACTAGTATTCAAGAGGCCCAGTACTTC,CAWGTSIQEAQYF
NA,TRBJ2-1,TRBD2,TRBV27,TGTGCCAGCAGTTTATTCTGGGTTAGCGGGGGGAAGCAGTTCTTC,CASSLFWVSGGKQFF
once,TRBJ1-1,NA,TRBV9,TGTGCCAGCAGCGTTCAGGGCTACGACACTGAAGCTTTCTTT,CASSVQGYDTEAFF
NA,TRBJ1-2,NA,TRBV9,TGTGCCAGCAGCGCGCCCCCCGACTATGGCTACACCTTC,CASSAPPDYGYTF
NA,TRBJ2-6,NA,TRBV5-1,TGCGCCAGCAGCCTCGCTATAGGAACCTCTGGGGCCAACGTCCTGACTTTC,CASSLAIGTSGANVLTF
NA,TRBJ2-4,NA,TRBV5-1,TGCGCCAGCAGCGAAAGTTACTCGGACATTCAGTACTTC,CASSESYSDIQYF